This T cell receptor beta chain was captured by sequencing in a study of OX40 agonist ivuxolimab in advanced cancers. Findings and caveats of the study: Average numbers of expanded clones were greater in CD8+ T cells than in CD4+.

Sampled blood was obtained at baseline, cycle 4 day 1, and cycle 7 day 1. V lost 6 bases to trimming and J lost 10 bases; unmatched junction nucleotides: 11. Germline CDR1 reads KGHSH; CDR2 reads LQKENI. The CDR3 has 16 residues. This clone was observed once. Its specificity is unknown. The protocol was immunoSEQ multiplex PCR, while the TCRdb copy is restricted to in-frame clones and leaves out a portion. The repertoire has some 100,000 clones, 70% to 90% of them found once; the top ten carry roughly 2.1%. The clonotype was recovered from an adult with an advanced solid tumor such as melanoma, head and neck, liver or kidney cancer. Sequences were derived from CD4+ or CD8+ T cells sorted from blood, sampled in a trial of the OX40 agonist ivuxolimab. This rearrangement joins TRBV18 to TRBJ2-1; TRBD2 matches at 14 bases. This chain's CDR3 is CASSPNAGLAGVEQFF. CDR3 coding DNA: TGTGCCAGCTCGCCTAACGCGGGACTAGCGGGAGTCGAGCAGTTCTTC.